These T cell receptor beta chains were read from a single sample in a study of CD4 T cells in relation to SARS-CoV-2 and coronaviruses. These receptors have no known antigen. Repertoires were generated with immunoSEQ multiplex PCR, while TCRdb's copy carries only in-frame clones and drops some. The sample lists tens of thousands of clones, approximately 82% occurring once. Sequenced input: naive CD4+ T cells from PBMCs, cultured in vitro. The receptors come from an adult with COVID-19. Each CDR3 is given with its conserved first and last residue. A D gene is named only where the DNA matches it firmly.

CDR3: CSVEDGQETQYF; DNA: TGCAGCGTTGAAGATGGCCAAGAGACCCAGTACTTC; V: TRBV29-1; J: TRBJ2-5; D: NA
CDR3: CASSSWTSGRGTGELFF; DNA: TGTGCCAGCAGCTCATGGACTAGCGGGAGGGGCACCGGGGAGCTGTTTTTT; V: TRBV7-8; J: TRBJ2-2; D: TRBD2
CDR3: CASSIGKAGVGLESGELFF; DNA: TGTGCCAGTAGTATAGGAAAGGCGGGTGTGGGACTAGAGTCCGGGGAGCTGTTTTTT; V: TRBV19; J: TRBJ2-2; D: TRBD2
CDR3: CASRQGQGNTGELFF; DNA: TGTGCCAGCAGACAAGGACAGGGTAACACCGGGGAGCTGTTTTTT; V: TRBV27; J: TRBJ2-2; D: TRBD1
CDR3: CASKTGELDTIYF; DNA: TGCGCCAGCAAGACAGGGGAGCTGGACACCATATATTTT; V: TRBV5-1; J: TRBJ1-3; D: TRBD1
CDR3: CASSLGATLGTQYF; DNA: TGCGCCAGCAGCTTGGGAGCTACCCTGGGGACCCAGTACTTC; V: TRBV5-1; J: TRBJ2-5; D: NA
CDR3: CAIRPSTDTQYF; DNA: TGTGCCATCAGGCCTAGCACAGATACGCAGTATTTT; V: TRBV10-3; J: TRBJ2-3; D: NA
CDR3: CASKGPGELFF; DNA: TGTGCCAGCAAGGGCCCCGGGGAGCTGTTTTTT; V: TRBV3-1/TRBV3-2; J: TRBJ2-2; D: NA
CDR3: CASSPTGTYEQYF; DNA: TGTGCCAGTAGCCCCACAGGAACCTACGAGCAGTACTTC; V: TRBV19; J: TRBJ2-7; D: NA
CDR3: CASSLGGHNEQFF; DNA: TGTGCCAGCAGTTTGGGGGGTCACAATGAGCAGTTCTTC; V: TRBV28; J: TRBJ2-1; D: NA
CDR3: CSAASSETQYF; DNA: TGCAGTGCTGCTAGTTCGGAGACCCAGTACTTC; V: TRBV20-1; J: TRBJ2-5; D: NA
CDR3: CASSLSSAEQYF; DNA: TGTGCCAGCAGCCTGTCTAGCGCCGAGCAGTACTTC; V: TRBV11-2; J: TRBJ2-7; D: NA
CDR3: CASSLEARGGNTIYF; DNA: TGCGCCAGCAGCTTGGAGGCCAGGGGCGGAAACACCATATATTTT; V: TRBV5-1; J: TRBJ1-3; D: NA
CDR3: CSVEGGSHTDTQYF; DNA: TGCAGCGTTGAAGGGGGCAGCCACACAGATACGCAGTATTTT; V: TRBV29-1; J: TRBJ2-3; D: NA
CDR3: CSAITGRGYTF; DNA: TGCAGTGCTATCACAGGGAGAGGCTACACCTTC; V: TRBV20-1; J: TRBJ1-2; D: NA
CDR3: CASSPTSSMNTEAFF; DNA: TGTGCCAGCAGCCCGACATCTTCGATGAACACTGAAGCTTTCTTT; V: TRBV28; J: TRBJ1-1; D: NA
CDR3: CATQTPYGGGDTDTQYF; DNA: TGTGCCACCCAGACCCCATATGGCGGAGGGGACACAGATACGCAGTATTTT; V: TRBV24-1; J: TRBJ2-3; D: NA
CDR3: CASRSGLSYEQYF; DNA: TGTGCCAGCAGATCAGGACTCTCCTACGAGCAGTACTTC; V: TRBV12-3/TRBV12-4; J: TRBJ2-7; D: NA
CDR3: CASSSTGGNQPQHF; DNA: TGTGCCAGCAGCTCCACAGGGGGCAATCAGCCCCAGCATTTT; V: TRBV7-2; J: TRBJ1-5; D: TRBD1
CDR3: CASSRAGDGELFF; DNA: TGTGCCAGCAGCAGGGCCGGCGACGGGGAGCTGTTTTTT; V: TRBV6-5; J: TRBJ2-2; D: NA
CDR3: CASSLEDSNSYEQYF; DNA: TGCGCCAGCAGCCTCGAGGACAGTAACTCCTACGAGCAGTACTTC; V: TRBV5-1; J: TRBJ2-7; D: NA
CDR3: CASSVSGGPPYEQYF; DNA: TGTGCCAGCAGCGTTAGCGGGGGCCCGCCCTACGAGCAGTACTTC; V: TRBV6-2/TRBV6-3; J: TRBJ2-7; D: TRBD2
CDR3: CSASRPPTENYGYTF; DNA: TGCAGTGCTAGTCGTCCCCCGACTGAAAACTATGGCTACACCTTC; V: TRBV20-1; J: TRBJ1-2; D: NA